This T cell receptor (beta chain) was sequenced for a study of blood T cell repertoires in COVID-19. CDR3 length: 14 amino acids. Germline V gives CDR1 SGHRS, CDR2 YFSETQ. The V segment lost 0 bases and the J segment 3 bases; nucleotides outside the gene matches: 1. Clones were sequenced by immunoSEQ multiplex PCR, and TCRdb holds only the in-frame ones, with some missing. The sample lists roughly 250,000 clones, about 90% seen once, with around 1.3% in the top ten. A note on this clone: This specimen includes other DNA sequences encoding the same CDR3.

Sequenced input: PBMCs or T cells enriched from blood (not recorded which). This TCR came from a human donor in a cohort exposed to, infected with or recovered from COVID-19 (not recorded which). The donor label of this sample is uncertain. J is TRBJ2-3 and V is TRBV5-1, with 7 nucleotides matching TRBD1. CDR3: CASSLGRGTDTQYF. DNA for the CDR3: TGCGCCAGCAGCTTGGGCAGGGGGACAGATACGCAGTATTTT. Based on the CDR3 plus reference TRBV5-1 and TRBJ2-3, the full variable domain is KAGVTQTPRYLIKTRGQQVTLSCSPISGHRSVSWYQQTPGQGLQFLFEYFSETQRNKGNFPGRFSGRQFSNSRSEMNVSTLELGDSALYLCASSLGRGTDTQYFGPGTRLTVL.